This TCR beta chain is drawn from a study of T cells after yellow fever vaccination. Study outcomes and limitations: Subsequent to the booster, the majority of primary-vaccination clones reappeared (around 96% CD4, roughly 90% CD8). Across the CD4 and CD8 compartments, a small share of clonotypes was present in both.

From the 5' RACE reads, TCRdb called clonotypes with MiXCR, one entry per CDR3 protein. The sample records approximately 26,000 distinct CDR3 sequences, around 4.3% being singletons. The CDR3 contains 14 residues. V dropped 3 bases and J dropped 6 bases, with 16 bases sitting between them. CDR1 is SGHRS, CDR2 YFSETQ, per germline. The material was PBMCs, either bulk or a sorted T-cell subset (CD4+, CD8+, memory, or dextramer-sorted; not recorded which), obtained on the day of the yellow fever booster vaccination. The TCR was taken from a man between 18 and 35 years old who received the YFV17D yellow fever vaccine. The rearrangement joins TRBV5-1 to TRBJ2-7, with D possibly being TRBD1 (6 bases). CDR3 DNA sequence: TGCGCCAGCAGCTGGGACACAACCACGGGCGAGCAGTACTTC. Its translation: CASSWDTTTGEQYF. Supplemented by reference TRBV5-1 and TRBJ2-7, the full variable domain reads KAGVTQTPRYLIKTRGQQVTLSCSPISGHRSVSWYQQTPGQGLQFLFEYFSETQRNKGNFPGRFSGRQFSNSRSEMNVSTLELGDSALYLCASSWDTTTGEQYFGPGTRLTVT.